Below, 27 T cell receptor beta chains from the same sample are listed, as sequenced in a study of blood T cell repertoires in COVID-19. The table came from immunoSEQ multiplex PCR; TCRdb's copy has only in-frame clones and leaves some out. The sample records fewer than 300,000 clones, approximately 91% being singletons. The sample was PBMCs or T cells enriched from blood (not recorded which). All receptors derive from a woman aged 40 to 50 with acute COVID-19.

The gene calls are TRBV7-2 and TRBJ2-7; maybe TRBD1 (6 bases). Trimming took 5 bases from V and 0 from J, leaving 11 bases between them. The CDR3 totals 14 residues. Per the germline V gene, CDR1 is SGHTA and CDR2 is FQGNSA. CDR3 loop: CASSLQGSSYEQYF. As DNA, the CDR3 is TGTGCCAGCAGCCTCCAGGGGAGCTCCTACGAGCAGTACTTC. Using reference TRBV7-2 and TRBJ2-7 for the parts outside the CDR3, the full variable domain is GAGVSQSPSNKVTEKGKDVELRCDPISGHTALYWYRQSLGQGLEFLIYFQGNSAPDKSGLPSDRFSAERTGGSVSTLTIQRTQQEDSAVYLCASSLQGSSYEQYFGPGTRLTVT.

J is TRBJ2-6 and V is TRBV15; D not resolved. This CDR3 contains 13 residues. Germline V CDR1 and CDR2: LNHNV, YYDKDF (reference sequence). Deletions cut 2 bases from V and 5 bases from J, with 4 bases between. CDR3 protein: CATSRPWANVLTF. CDR3 DNA: TGTGCCACCAGCAGACCCTGGGCCAACGTCCTGACTTTC.

The genes are TRBV5-1 and TRBJ1-1; 8 bases fit TRBD1. The germline gives CDR1 SGHRS, CDR2 YFSETQ. V dropped 0 bases and J dropped 5; count of bases not matched to a gene: 9. The CDR3 runs 16 residues. The chain's CDR3 is CASSLGSGQGKTEAFF. The CDR3 bases are TGCGCCAGCAGCTTGGGGAGTGGACAGGGAAAGACTGAAGCTTTCTTT.

The chain has TRBV29-1 and TRBJ2-1, with TRBD2 matching 9 bases. This CDR3 region has 11 residues. Losses at the gene ends were 7 bases for V and 9 bases for J; bases not matched to a gene: 4. Looked up from germline, CDR1 is SQVTM and CDR2 is ANQGSEA. This chain's CDR3 is CSAPSGVEQFF. The DNA of the CDR3 is TGCAGCGCCCCTAGCGGGGTTGAGCAGTTCTTC.

The rearrangement links TRBV11-2 to TRBJ1-2; D remains ambiguous. Germline CDR1 and CDR2: SGHAT and FQNNGV. The CDR3 is 13 amino acids. V was pared by 3 bases and J by 5 bases, with 10 bases between. Here the CDR3 reads CASSFATGYGYTF. The CDR3 coding sequence is TGTGCCAGCAGCTTTGCCACGGGATATGGCTACACCTTC.

The chain links TRBV7-9 to TRBJ1-2, with 8 nucleotides matching TRBD1. The CDR3 loop spans 15 amino acids. CDR1 SEHNR and CDR2 FQNEAQ come from the germline V gene (reference sequence). V lost 4 bases and J lost 5; bases outside the gene matches: 9. CDR3 in amino acids: CASSSGQGSWYGYTF. The CDR3 DNA reads as TGTGCCAGCAGCTCAGGACAGGGTTCTTGGTATGGCTACACCTTC.

CDR3 DNA: TGTGCCAGCAGCCAAGCCCTAGCGGTCTCCTACGAGCAGTACTTC. Its translation is CASSQALAVSYEQYF. This sequence joins TRBV4-2 and TRBJ2-7, with 7 bases matching TRBD2. CDR3 size: 15 residues. V was pared by 1 base and J by 0 bases, with 3 bases of the junction left unmatched. The germline V gene has CDR1 LGHNA and CDR2 YNFKEQ.

For the CDR3, the DNA is TGTGCCAGCAGCCAAGTGTCGGCCCCACAGGGGGCTAGCGAGCAGTACTTC. Amino acid sequence: CASSQVSAPQGASEQYF. The rearrangement links TRBV3-1 (or the pseudogene TRBV3-2) to TRBJ2-7; 9 bases align to TRBD1. This CDR3 comprises 17 residues. V gave up 1 base and J gave up 6 bases; unmatched junction bases: 13. CDR1 and CDR2 from the germline V gene are LGHDT and YNNKEL (reference sequence).

The chain joins TRBV4-1 to TRBJ2-1; 8 bases agree with TRBD2. CDR3 size: 16 residues. V trimming: 3 bases; J trimming: 4 bases; junction bases outside the gene matches: 8. From germline, CDR1 is MGHRA and CDR2 YSYEKL. Here the CDR3 reads CASSQARRGAYNEQFF. As DNA, the CDR3 is TGCGCCAGCAGCCAGGCTAGGCGGGGGGCTTACAATGAGCAGTTCTTC.

The CDR3 DNA is TGTGCCAGCAGCCCGGGGGGGTGGCAGACGAACACTGAAGCTTTCTTT. Residues: CASSPGGWQTNTEAFF. The V call is TRBV7-9, the J call TRBJ1-1, with a possible D match to TRBD1 (5 bases). The CDR3 runs to 16 residues. Germline loops: CDR1 SEHNR, CDR2 FQNEAQ (reference sequence). Trimming left V 5 bases short and J 1 base short, with 17 bases between.

CDR3: CATGGQPQQETQYF. The CDR3 bases are TGTGCCACTGGGGGACAGCCACAACAAGAGACCCAGTACTTC. This chain connects TRBV10-3 to TRBJ2-5; the match to TRBD1 covers 7 bases. In germline, CDR1 is ENHRY, CDR2 SYGVKD. V gave up 10 bases and J gave up 2 bases; unmatched junction bases: 10. The CDR3 contains 14 residues.

The CDR3 DNA is TGTGCCAGCACCTCCCCCTCAGGGGCTGGAAACACCATATATTTT. Translating gives CASTSPSGAGNTIYF. V gene TRBV11-2 combines with J gene TRBJ1-3; D is perhaps TRBD1 (6 bases). Germline assignment: CDR1 SGHAT and CDR2 FQNNGV. This CDR3 region has 15 residues. Trimming shortened V by 7 bases and J by 2 bases, and 15 bases separated the two germline ends.

The chain couples TRBV5-8 to TRBJ2-7; 7 nucleotides agree with TRBD2. There are 12 residues in the CDR3. Germline CDR1 SGHTS, CDR2 YDEGEE. V dropped 4 bases and J dropped 12; count of bases not matched to a gene: 10. CDR3 in DNA: TGTGCCAGCAGCGCCGGGGGGTCTCGGGGGTACTTC. Protein sequence: CASSAGGSRGYF.

The chain combines TRBV29-1 with TRBJ1-1; D call uncertain. The CDR3 length is 10 residues. The V gene lost 5 bases and the J gene lost 4 bases, with 5 bases spanning the gap. The V gene's germline CDR1 is SQVTM and CDR2 ANQGSEA. The CDR3 nucleotides are TGCAGCGTTCGAGTCACTGAAGCTTTCTTT. Translating it yields CSVRVTEAFF.

The chain combines TRBV5-6 with TRBJ1-1; tentative D call: TRBD1 (6 bases). Germline loops: CDR1 SGHDT, CDR2 YYEEEE. The V gene lost 0 bases and the J gene lost 11 bases, with 14 bases spanning the gap. The CDR3 spans 13 residues. The DNA of the CDR3 is TGTGCCAGCAGCTTGGTGGGGGCCTTGGGGGCTTTCTTT. It yields the protein CASSLVGALGAFF.

V usage is TRBV7-2 and J usage is TRBJ2-5, with D tentatively TRBD2 (5 bases). This CDR3 has 13 amino acids. The V end was cut by 5 bases, the J end by 4 bases, with 11 bases between. The germline gives CDR1 SGHTA, CDR2 FQGNSA. CDR3 nucleotides: TGTGCCAGCAGCCCCGAACTAGGAGAGACCCAGTACTTC. Translation: CASSPELGETQYF.

The chain combines TRBV2 with TRBJ1-1, with 7 bases that match TRBD1. The germline V gene has CDR1 SNHLY and CDR2 FYNNEI. V was clipped by 2 bases and J by 6 bases; unmatched bases: 9. The CDR3 has 15 amino acids. CDR3 sequence (DNA): TGTGCCAGCAGTGAAACAGGGGACACCTGGGCTGAAGCTTTCTTT. This codes for CASSETGDTWAEAFF.

The gene calls are TRBV7-6 and TRBJ2-7; possible D gene TRBD1, 5 bases. V was cut by 5 bases and J by 7 bases, with 9 bases left in between. Germline CDR1 and CDR2: SGHVS and FNYEAQ. This CDR3 comprises 11 residues. The CDR3 loop reads CASSNTGEQYF. CDR3 in DNA: TGTGCCAGCAGCAATACAGGAGAGCAGTACTTC.

The rearrangement links TRBV30 to TRBJ1-2, with a weak D call TRBD1 (5 bases). The V and J ends lost 2 bases and 7 bases respectively, with 17 bases between them. The length of the CDR3 is 14 residues. CDR1 is GTSNPN and CDR2 is SVGIG in the germline V gene (reference sequence). In nucleotides, the CDR3 is TGTGCCTGGAGTAAAAATACAGGACCAAGTGGCTACACCTTC. The encoded protein is CAWSKNTGPSGYTF.

This chain uses TRBV5-5 with TRBJ1-3, with TRBD1 matching over 10 bases. This CDR3 spans 18 amino acids. Germline assignment: CDR1 SGHKS and CDR2 YYEKEE (reference sequence). V was pared by 4 bases and J by 0 bases, with 10 bases of the junction left unmatched. This CDR3 is CASSTGQGVLSSGNTIYF. The CDR3 DNA reads as TGTGCCAGCAGCACCGGACAGGGGGTTCTGAGCTCTGGAAACACCATATATTTT.

This chain connects TRBV10-1 to TRBJ2-1, with 9 bases matching TRBD1. The V and J ends lost 5 bases and 5 bases, in that order; junction bases with no gene match: 7. Per germline, CDR1 WNHNN and CDR2 SYGVQD (reference sequence). The CDR3 extends over 15 amino acids. The DNA of the CDR3 is TGCGCCAGCAGTCGGGACAGGGACGTCGACAATGAGCAGTTCTTC. Residues: CASSRDRDVDNEQFF.

The chain has TRBV9 and TRBJ2-3; D might be TRBD1 (6 bases). The V end was cut by 4 bases, the J end by 2 bases, with 20 bases between. This CDR3 region has 17 residues. The germline V gene encodes CDR1 SGDLS and CDR2 YYNGEE. Here the CDR3 reads CASSSRGGHSTTDTQYF. The CDR3 nucleotides are TGTGCCAGCAGCTCGAGAGGGGGACATTCAACCACAGATACGCAGTATTTT.

The J gene is TRBJ2-7, the V gene TRBV27; perhaps TRBD2 as D (6 bases). With 3 bases removed from V and 2 bases from J, the gap between germline ends came to 17 bases. CDR3 length: 16 residues. The V gene's germline CDR1 is MNHEY and CDR2 SMNVEV (reference sequence). The CDR3, as DNA: TGTGCCAGCAGTTTTAGCCCGGGAGTGGCCGCCTACGAGCAGTACTTC. Translation: CASSFSPGVAAYEQYF.

The chain carries TRBV5-1 and TRBJ1-3, with unresolved D. Germline V gene data show CDR1 as SGHRS and CDR2 as YFSETQ. The CDR3 extends over 15 amino acids. Trimming left V 3 bases short and J 0 bases short, with 10 bases between. The CDR3 region has the DNA TGCGCCAGCAGCTGGGAGGCAGGCTCTGGAAACACCATATATTTT. This sequence encodes CASSWEAGSGNTIYF.

V is TRBV5-8 and J is TRBJ1-5, with a possible D match to TRBD1 (6 bases). CDR1 and CDR2 (germline): SGHTS, YDEGEE. The V and J ends lost 0 bases and 4 bases respectively, with 11 bases between them. This CDR3 region has 15 residues. The CDR3 bases are TGTGCCAGCAGCTTGGCGCAGGGGTCAAATCAGCCCCAGCATTTT. Its protein product is CASSLAQGSNQPQHF.

The CDR3 protein is CASSPDRADTQYF. In DNA, the CDR3 is TGTGCCAGCTCCCCGGACAGGGCCGATACGCAGTATTTT. The chain recombines TRBV18 with TRBJ2-3, with TRBD1 matching 8 bases. Losses at the gene ends were 6 bases for V and 6 bases for J; bases not matched to a gene: 5. Looked up from germline, CDR1 is KGHSH and CDR2 is LQKENI. The CDR3 consists of 13 residues. The complete variable domain, with remaining parts taken from reference TRBV18 and TRBJ2-3, reads NAGVMQNPRHLVRRRGQEARLRCSPMKGHSHVYWYRQLPEEGLKFMVYLQKENIIDESGMPKERFSAEFPKEGPSILRIQQVVRGDSAAYFCASSPDRADTQYFGPGTRLTVL.

The chain employs TRBV13 and TRBJ1-2; no definite D call. This CDR3 is 14 amino acids long. The V gene lost 0 bases and the J gene lost 3 bases, with 8 bases spanning the gap. Germline-derived CDR1 and CDR2 are PRHDT and FYEKMQ (reference sequence). The chain's CDR3 is CASSLGRSYYGYTF. CDR3 in DNA: TGTGCCAGCAGCTTAGGCCGGAGCTACTATGGCTACACCTTC.